One and the same sample provided the 3 T cell receptor beta chains below, sequenced in a study of CD8 T cells in ankylosing spondylitis. Study-wide results and limits: A TCR beta motif made of 7 to 9 highly homologous variants seemed typical of ankylosing spondylitis blood.

Their cognate antigens are unknown. TCRdb reanalysed the 5' RACE reads using MiXCR and keeps one entry per CDR3 protein. The sample comprises approximately 550,000 distinct CDR3 sequences, about an eighth of which are singletons, and approximately 6.3% rests with the top ten. Sequencing input: blood, either unsorted or a sorted T cell fraction (not recorded which). Source of these receptors: a male donor with ankylosing spondylitis.

The table lists this clonotype with many counts. The chain is built from TRBV6-1 and TRBJ2-3, with 11 bases aligning to TRBD2. The V segment lost 8 bases and the J segment 1 base; nucleotides outside the gene matches: 8. The CDR3 spans 16 residues. The V gene's germline CDR1 is MNHNS and CDR2 SASEGT. The CDR3 sequence is CASAWGLAEGTDTQYF. In DNA, the CDR3 is TGTGCCAGCGCGTGGGGACTAGCGGAAGGCACAGATACGCAGTATTTT.

The rearrangement joins TRBV29-1 to TRBJ2-7; D gene unclear. Germline values: CDR1 SQVTM, CDR2 ANQGSEA. Trimming shortened V by 4 bases and J by 0 bases, and 10 bases separated the two germline ends. The CDR3 covers 13 residues. The CDR3 loop is CSVAPQGSYEQYF. The CDR3 coding sequence is TGCAGCGTTGCCCCCCAAGGCTCCTACGAGCAGTACTTC.

This clonotype was counted only a few times. This chain connects TRBV12-3 or TRBV12-4 to TRBJ1-1; D ambiguous. The CDR3 is 14 residues long. The germline V and J ends were trimmed by 3 bases and 1 base, with 9 bases remaining between them. The CDR3 loop is CASSFSRANTEAFF. In DNA, the CDR3 is TGTGCCAGCAGTTTTAGTCGAGCGAACACTGAAGCTTTCTTT.